The 27 T cell receptor beta chains below were found in one sample sequenced in a study of OX40 agonist ivuxolimab in advanced cancers. Generated by immunoSEQ multiplex PCR, the TCRdb table keeps only in-frame clones and is missing some. This table holds some 97,000 clones, 80% to 95% found once. This specimen consisted of CD4+ or CD8+ T cells sorted from blood, obtained in a trial of the OX40 agonist ivuxolimab. The receptors stem from an adult with an advanced solid tumor such as melanoma, head and neck, liver or kidney cancer.

The gene calls are TRBV11-2 and TRBJ2-7; D is uncertain. Trimming pared 2 bases from V and 3 bases from J, leaving 17 bases between. In germline, CDR1 is SGHAT, CDR2 FQNNGV. The CDR3 contains 16 residues. CDR3 nucleotides: TGTGCCAGCAGCTTATCGTCGATAGCACGAGACTACGAGCAGTACTTC. Its translation is CASSLSSIARDYEQYF.

The chain uses TRBV6-6 and TRBJ2-1; no definite D call. V was cut by 5 bases and J by 0 bases, with 11 bases left in between. Germline V gene data show CDR1 as MNHNY and CDR2 as SVGAGI (reference sequence). CDR3 length equals 15 residues. In DNA, the CDR3 is TGTGCCAGCAGTACTACCTATAGCTCCTACAATGAGCAGTTCTTC. This sequence encodes CASSTTYSSYNEQFF.

This clone was counted a single time. The rearrangement joins TRBV2 to TRBJ2-3; TRBD1 is a possible D gene (6 bases). The V and J ends lost 1 base and 4 bases respectively, with 15 bases between them. The germline V gene has CDR1 SNHLY and CDR2 FYNNEI. The CDR3 is 16 residues long. For the CDR3, the DNA is TGTGCCAGCAGTGAAGGGGCAGGGGTAGCTGCAGATACGCAGTATTTT. Translating gives CASSEGAGVAADTQYF. The variable domain in full, completed from reference TRBV2 and TRBJ2-3, reads EPEVTQTPSHQVTQMGQEVILRCVPISNHLYFYWYRQILGQKVEFLVSFYNNEISEKSEIFDDQFSVERPDGSNFTLKIRSTKLEDSAMYFCASSEGAGVAADTQYFGPGTRLTVL.

The V gene is TRBV10-3, the J gene TRBJ2-3, with D uncertain. V dropped 4 bases and J dropped 6 bases, with 8 bases sitting between them. Germline CDR1 and CDR2: ENHRY and SYGVKD. The CDR3 has 12 residues. The CDR3 loop reads CAISGKGDTQYF. As DNA, the CDR3 is TGTGCCATCAGTGGAAAAGGGGATACGCAGTATTTT.

The chain combines TRBV19 with TRBJ2-2; D is possibly TRBD1 or TRBD2 (5 bases each). This CDR3 has 15 residues. Germline assignment: CDR1 LNHDA and CDR2 SQIVND (reference sequence). Trimming shortened V by 4 bases and J by 3 bases, and 12 bases separated the two germline ends. The CDR3, as DNA: TGTGCCAGTAGTACGGGGCTACGGTACACCGGGGAGCTGTTTTTT. This sequence encodes CASSTGLRYTGELFF.

The rearrangement joins TRBV5-6 to TRBJ2-1; no firm D call. Trimming removed 4 bases from V and 0 bases from J, with 11 bases in between. CDR1 SGHDT and CDR2 YYEEEE come from the germline V gene. The CDR3 has 15 amino acids. CDR3 region: CASSPVGSSYNEQFF. In DNA form, the CDR3 reads TGTGCCAGCAGCCCCGTTGGCAGCTCCTACAATGAGCAGTTCTTC.

This chain links TRBV7-8 with TRBJ2-1; D is perhaps TRBD2 (6 bases). The CDR3 runs to 17 residues. Germline loops: CDR1 SGHVS, CDR2 FQNEAQ. V was pared by 4 bases and J by 0 bases, with 16 bases between. The CDR3 protein is CASSSKWGGTSYNEQFF. The CDR3 DNA reads as TGTGCCAGCAGCTCCAAGTGGGGAGGAACCTCCTACAATGAGCAGTTCTTC.

The chain couples TRBV2 to TRBJ1-4, with a tentative D call TRBD1 (6 bases). This CDR3 is built from 15 residues. Deletions cut 7 bases from V and 1 base from J, with 13 bases between. Germline V gives CDR1 SNHLY, CDR2 FYNNEI. CDR3 sequence (DNA): TGTGCCAGCACTAATCCGGGACAAACTAATGAAAAACTGTTTTTT. It translates to CASTNPGQTNEKLFF.

This chain uses TRBV25-1 with TRBJ1-1; D possibly corresponds to TRBD1 (5 bases). V was clipped by 8 bases and J by 1 base, with 17 bases between them. Germline assignment: CDR1 MGHDK and CDR2 SYGVNS. There are 15 residues in the CDR3. CDR3 sequence reads: CASGTSTQGNTEAFF. The CDR3 nucleotides are TGTGCCAGCGGCACCTCAACCCAGGGGAACACTGAAGCTTTCTTT.

V is TRBV19 and J is TRBJ1-5; D remains unclear. The CDR3 length is 14 residues. CDR1 is LNHDA and CDR2 is SQIVND in the germline V gene (reference sequence). The V gene lost 3 bases and the J gene lost 1 base, with 7 bases spanning the gap. The CDR3 loop is CASSMVLSNQPQHF. The CDR3 DNA sequence: TGTGCCAGTAGTATGGTCCTGAGCAATCAGCCCCAGCATTTT.

The V call is TRBV7-2, the J call TRBJ2-2; 8 bases are shared with TRBD2. The CDR3 runs to 15 residues. Per the germline V gene, CDR1 is SGHTA and CDR2 is FQGNSA. J was trimmed by 6 bases and V by 0 bases; bases with no gene match: 3. The CDR3 DNA is TGTGCCAGCAGCTTAGCCGGACTAGCCTCCGGGGAGCTGTTTTTT. This translates into CASSLAGLASGELFF.

This sequence joins TRBV5-1 and TRBJ2-7; 9 bases are a match to TRBD1. With V trimmed by 5 bases and J by 3 bases, 6 bases remained unmatched. This CDR3 comprises 14 residues. Per germline, CDR1 SGHRS and CDR2 YFSETQ. As DNA, the CDR3 is TGCGCCAGCAGTTACGGACAGGGGAACTACGAGCAGTACTTC. Translation: CASSYGQGNYEQYF.

The chain is built from TRBV5-6 and TRBJ1-2; 8 bases are shared with TRBD1. The CDR3 length is 15 residues. CDR1 SGHDT and CDR2 YYEEEE come from the germline V gene. With V trimmed by 2 bases and J by 6 bases, 9 bases remained unmatched. For the CDR3, the DNA is TGTGCCAGCAGCTTCCTGGCGTCAGGGGGCCATGGCTACACCTTC. Its translation: CASSFLASGGHGYTF.

This clone came up once. The V call is TRBV9, the J call TRBJ2-3; weak D call: TRBD2 (6 bases). Trimming cost V 0 bases and J 1 base, with 12 bases left between them. In germline, CDR1 is SGDLS, CDR2 YYNGEE. The CDR3 spans 16 residues. The CDR3 region is CASSVGGDPRTDTQYF. CDR3 sequence (DNA): TGTGCCAGCAGCGTAGGGGGGGACCCCCGCACAGATACGCAGTATTTT.

The V and J genes are TRBV19 and TRBJ1-2, with D unresolved. This CDR3 has 17 residues. Germline CDR1 LNHDA, CDR2 SQIVND (reference sequence). Trimming left V 0 bases short and J 0 bases short, with 14 bases between. The CDR3 coding sequence is TGTGCCAGTAGTATAGATCTCGACGCAAGAGCTAACTATGGCTACACCTTC. Amino acid sequence: CASSIDLDARANYGYTF. Complete variable domain (other parts from reference TRBV19 and TRBJ1-2): DGGITQSPKYLFRKEGQNVTLSCEQNLNHDAMYWYRQDPGQGLRLIYYSQIVNDFQKGDIAEGYSVSREKKESFPLTVTSAQKNPTAFYLCASSIDLDARANYGYTFGSGTRLTVV.

The V gene is TRBV9, the J gene TRBJ1-3; D is unresolved. The CDR3 is made up of 16 amino acids. Trimming took off 4 bases at V and 0 bases at J, with 14 bases between the two ends. Germline CDR1 and CDR2: SGDLS and YYNGEE. CDR3 region: CASSPRGASSGNTIYF. The CDR3 coding sequence is TGTGCCAGCAGCCCCAGAGGCGCAAGCTCTGGAAACACCATATATTTT.

The genes are TRBV5-1 and TRBJ1-1; D remains ambiguous. CDR1 and CDR2 (germline): SGHRS, YFSETQ. This CDR3 spans 13 amino acids. Trimming took 2 bases from V and 1 from J, leaving 6 bases between them. The CDR3 is CASSLTENTEAFF. The CDR3 nucleotides are TGCGCCAGCAGCTTAACAGAGAACACTGAAGCTTTCTTT.

V is TRBV28 and J is TRBJ1-5; a possible D gene is TRBD1 (5 bases). Germline V CDR1 and CDR2: MDHEN, SYDVKM. The CDR3 loop spans 15 amino acids. The germline V and J ends were trimmed by 0 bases and 11 bases, with 17 bases remaining between them. The CDR3 DNA reads as TGTGCCAGCAGTTTATGGGCCAGGGCTGGCCGGTCCCAGCATTTT. This translates into CASSLWARAGRSQHF.

The chain carries TRBV19 and TRBJ2-3; 10 bases fit TRBD1. Per germline, CDR1 LNHDA and CDR2 SQIVND (reference sequence). J gave up 7 bases and V 5 bases, and 9 bases lay outside the gene matches. This CDR3 is built from 15 residues. CDR3 region: CASSLTTGGANTQYF. CDR3 nucleotides: TGTGCCAGTAGTTTGACGACAGGGGGCGCGAATACGCAGTATTTT.

V gene TRBV7-9 combines with J gene TRBJ1-1; TRBD1 agrees at 8 bases. The germline gives CDR1 SEHNR, CDR2 FQNEAQ (reference sequence). This CDR3 has 13 amino acids. V was pared by 3 bases and J by 6 bases, with 3 bases of the junction left unmatched. CDR3 amino acids: CASSFLGQAEAFF. CDR3 nucleotide sequence: TGTGCCAGCAGCTTCCTGGGACAGGCTGAAGCTTTCTTT.

The chain links TRBV30 to TRBJ1-6; D is unresolved. The CDR3 is 15 amino acids. CDR1 is GTSNPN and CDR2 is SVGIG in the germline V gene (reference sequence). Trimming pared 5 bases from V and 1 base from J, leaving 12 bases between. Here the CDR3 reads CAWSVIRSYNSPLHF. CDR3 nucleotide sequence: TGTGCCTGGTCCGTAATAAGGTCCTATAATTCACCCCTCCACTTT.

V is TRBV5-5 and J is TRBJ2-5, with D possibly TRBD2 on 5 matching bases. Trimming removed 2 bases from V and 1 base from J, with 12 bases in between. This CDR3 is 15 amino acids long. Germline lookup yields CDR1 SGHKS and CDR2 YYEKEE (reference sequence). Here the CDR3 reads CASSLLGYIQETQYF. For the CDR3, the DNA is TGTGCCAGCAGCTTACTAGGGTACATCCAAGAGACCCAGTACTTC.

V usage is TRBV28 and J usage is TRBJ1-5; TRBD1 agrees at 7 bases. The CDR3 is made up of 15 amino acids. Germline loops: CDR1 MDHEN, CDR2 SYDVKM. Germline trimming cut 7 bases from V and 1 base from J; bases unmatched to any gene: 7. In DNA, the CDR3 is TGTGCCAGCACCCGCGACAGGGTGAGCAATCAGCCCCAGCATTTT. Residues: CASTRDRVSNQPQHF.

This chain joins TRBV6-4 and TRBJ1-2; D may be TRBD1 (6 bases). In germline, CDR1 is MRHNA, CDR2 SNTAGT. This CDR3 region has 17 residues. Trimming removed 4 bases from V and 8 bases from J, with 26 bases in between. CDR3 nucleotide sequence: TGTGCCAGCAGTGGTGGCAGGGGACCTGATCTAAGGAGCGGCTACACCTTC. Translated: CASSGGRGPDLRSGYTF.

This chain joins TRBV13 and TRBJ1-5; tentative D call: TRBD1 (5 bases). V was shortened by 0 bases and J by 2 bases, with 14 bases between the two germline ends. CDR1 and CDR2 from the germline V gene are PRHDT and FYEKMQ (reference sequence). The CDR3 covers 17 residues. CDR3 amino acids: CASSLGGGRRGNQPQHF. CDR3 bases: TGTGCCAGCAGCTTAGGCGGGGGTCGTAGAGGCAATCAGCCCCAGCATTTT.

The chain combines TRBV27 with TRBJ1-5, with 8 bases aligning to TRBD1. V lost 5 bases to trimming and J lost 1 base; unmatched junction nucleotides: 4. The CDR3 spans 15 residues. CDR1 is MNHEY and CDR2 is SMNVEV in the germline V gene (reference sequence). CDR3 sequence (DNA): TGTGCCAGCAGTCGACAGGGGTTCAGCAATCAGCCCCAGCATTTT. Its protein is CASSRQGFSNQPQHF.

As to this clone: At one end the junction does not follow the germline gene, possibly because of a read error. V and J are TRBV14 and TRBJ2-7; D is uncertain. This CDR3 comprises 11 residues. CDR1 SGHDN and CDR2 FVKESK come from the germline V gene. For the CDR3, the DNA is TGTGCCAGCAGCCACTCCGACGAGCAGTACTTC. This codes for CASSHSDEQYF.